This is a list of T cell receptor beta chains from one sample in a study of CXCR3-negative and CXCR3-positive naive CD8 T cells. TCRdb reanalyzed the 5' RACE reads and collapses them to one entry per CDR3 protein, without DNA. The table for this sample gives 80,000 to 100,000 distinct CDR3 sequences. Specimen: naive CXCR3+ CD8+ T cells from blood. These receptors came from a human donor in good health. Some clones in this sample may be carry-over from other donors' samples. CDR3s include the opening cysteine and the closing phenylalanine or tryptophan.

v_gene,j_gene,CDR3aa
TRBV5-1,TRBJ2-6,CASSLVDGGKSGANVLTF
TRBV5-1,TRBJ2-7,CASSSYIGSEQYF
TRBV28,TRBJ2-7,CASRPNSYEQYF
TRBV20-1,TRBJ2-7,CSAWDGTPYEQYF
TRBV12-3/TRBV12-4,TRBJ2-5,CAISTRAGGTQYF
TRBV6-6,TRBJ2-3,CASSKGGDTDTQYF
TRBV20-1,TRBJ1-1,CSARDGQGAPGTEAFF
TRBV19,TRBJ2-7,CASLLPGGDEQYF
TRBV5-1,TRBJ2-7,CASSSSQGPLTETTYEQYF
TRBV25-1,TRBJ2-1,CASSEDPPQRTSGRATFDEQFF
TRBV9,TRBJ2-7,CASSVGVDLTYEQYF
TRBV29-1,TRBJ2-7,CSVAFGAYEQYF
TRBV4-3,TRBJ2-7,CASSQDMGYEQYF
TRBV7-8,TRBJ2-2,CASSLSQGGTGELFF
TRBV25-1,TRBJ2-1,CASRTVSYNEQFF
TRBV28,TRBJ2-7,CAAIGSYEQYF
TRBV4-2,TRBJ2-1,CASSQDIGNEQFF
TRBV4-1,TRBJ2-1,CASSQDPRTNEQFF
TRBV13,TRBJ2-5,CASSPLGPQETQYF
TRBV7-9,TRBJ1-5,CASSWIRDQPQHF
TRBV6-2/TRBV6-3,TRBJ2-5,CASSYGAGVETQYF
TRBV28,TRBJ2-1,CASSFWTSGGANEQFF